Listed here is a single T cell receptor beta chain. These data come from a study of blood T cell repertoires in COVID-19. Study in general: T cells, B-cell-depleted T cells, or PBMCs provided the cDNA or gDNA that served as material.

Looked up from germline, CDR1 is KGHSH and CDR2 is LQKENI. The CDR3 consists of 17 residues. Trimming removed 5 bases from V and 4 bases from J; junction bases left unmatched: 12. In the authors' workflow: Amplification from reference gene primers served as the basis for estimated nucleated cell counts. Data came from immunoSEQ multiplex PCR; TCRdb stores just in-frame clones and leaves some out. D and trimming were read from the DNA, whereas the V and J calls and clone size are those reported in that table. The sample holds approximately 300,000 clones, around 89% seen once. The sample comprised peripheral blood. The receptor was derived from a woman aged 40 to 50 with acute or convalescent COVID-19. The chain joins TRBV18 to TRBJ1-5, with 9 bases identical to TRBD1. This CDR3 is CASSARGQGVSNQPQHF. CDR3 in DNA: TGTGCCAGCTCAGCCCGGGGACAGGGTGTTTCGAATCAGCCCCAGCATTTT.